This entry lists 21 T cell receptor beta chains sequenced from one sample in a study of T cell responses to AZD1222 COVID-19 vaccine. The method was immunoSEQ multiplex PCR; TCRdb's version includes in-frame clones alone and lacks a portion of them. The sample records 190,000 or so clones, around 90% being singletons. The input for sequencing was peripheral blood, taken 28 days after the second AZD1222 dose. The receptors stem from an adult who received the AZD1222 COVID-19 vaccine.

The chain has TRBV19 and TRBJ2-3; a possible D gene is TRBD2 (5 bases). Between the trimmed V and J ends, which lost 9 bases and 3 bases, there was a span of 16 bases. CDR1 is LNHDA, CDR2 SQIVND, per germline (reference sequence). This CDR3 is built from 14 residues. This chain's CDR3 is CASEDGVGTDTQYF. DNA for the CDR3: TGTGCCAGCGAAGACGGGGTTGGGACAGATACGCAGTATTTT.

This clone was counted between two and nine times. The chain combines TRBV11-3 with TRBJ2-2; D uncertain. The CDR3 has 14 amino acids. The germline V gene has CDR1 SGHNT and CDR2 YENEEA. V lost 6 bases and J 2 bases, leaving 10 bases between the germline ends. The DNA of the CDR3 is TGTGCCAGCAGTTTACTACCAAACACCGGGGAGCTGTTTTTT. This sequence encodes CASSLLPNTGELFF. The complete variable domain, with remaining parts taken from reference TRBV11-3 and TRBJ2-2, reads EAGVVQSPRYKIIEKKQPVAFWCNPISGHNTLYWYLQNLGQGPELLIRYENEEAVDDSQLPKDRFSAERLKGVDSTLKIQPAELGDSAVYLCASSLLPNTGELFFGEGSRLTVL.

This sequence joins TRBV28 and TRBJ2-7, with D possibly being TRBD1 (6 bases). Germline CDR1 is MDHEN and CDR2 is SYDVKM. V was shortened by 1 base and J by 2 bases, with 9 bases between the two germline ends. CDR3 length: 14 amino acids. The CDR3 sequence: CASSLFGTTYEQYF. The CDR3 bases are TGTGCCAGCAGTTTATTCGGGACAACCTACGAGCAGTACTTC.

This clone was observed a single time. The genes are TRBV4-2 and TRBJ2-1, with 10 positions matching TRBD2. Unmatched junction bases numbered 11, after V lost 5 bases and J lost 7 bases. Germline V gives CDR1 LGHNA, CDR2 YNFKEQ. This CDR3 spans 16 amino acids. The DNA of the CDR3 is TGTGCCAGCAGCTCCCGGGGAGCGGGAGGGCCTAATGAGCAGTTCTTC. It specifies CASSSRGAGGPNEQFF.

J is TRBJ2-1 and V is TRBV9; the D gene is possibly TRBD2 (6 bases). Germline CDR1 reads SGDLS; CDR2 reads YYNGEE. The CDR3 loop spans 17 amino acids. The ends were cut back, 4 bases at V and 0 bases at J, with 17 bases in the middle. This chain's CDR3 is CASSFREAGSSYNEQFF. The CDR3 DNA sequence: TGTGCCAGCAGCTTCAGGGAGGCGGGTTCCTCCTACAATGAGCAGTTCTTC.

This clone was seen just once. J is TRBJ2-7 and V is TRBV9; 11 bases line up with TRBD1. The CDR3 spans 15 residues. CDR1 and CDR2 (germline): SGDLS, YYNGEE. The V and J ends lost 4 bases and 6 bases, in that order; junction bases with no gene match: 9. CDR3 amino acids: CASSRSGQGDFEQYF. In DNA, the CDR3 is TGTGCCAGCAGCCGCTCGGGACAGGGGGACTTCGAGCAGTACTTC.

V usage is TRBV27 and J usage is TRBJ2-2; 9 nucleotides line up with TRBD2. The CDR3 runs 16 residues. The germline CDR1 and CDR2 sequences are MNHEY and SMNVEV (reference sequence). The V and J ends lost 6 bases and 6 bases, in that order; junction bases with no gene match: 11. The CDR3 DNA is TGTGCCAGCAGCCACGCGGGGGGGTCTGCCCCCGGGGAGCTGTTTTTT. Protein product: CASSHAGGSAPGELFF.

This rearrangement joins TRBV4-2 to TRBJ1-3; perhaps TRBD1 as D (5 bases). This CDR3 spans 16 amino acids. Per the germline V gene, CDR1 is LGHNA and CDR2 is YNFKEQ. With 0 bases removed from V and 3 bases from J, the gap between germline ends came to 12 bases. The chain's CDR3 is CASSQDRGISGNTIYF. Written as DNA, the CDR3 is TGTGCCAGCAGCCAAGATAGGGGAATAAGTGGAAACACCATATATTTT.

The chain carries TRBV29-1 and TRBJ2-3; TRBD2 matches 14 bases. Germline V gene sequence: CDR1 SQVTM, CDR2 ANQGSEA. This CDR3 spans 15 amino acids. V gave up 7 bases and J gave up 6 bases; unmatched junction bases: 9. Here the CDR3 reads CSATVGLAGVDTQYF. CDR3 nucleotides: TGCAGCGCGACTGTGGGACTAGCGGGGGTTGATACGCAGTATTTT.

The CDR3 here is CASRTRGGSYEQYF. In DNA form, the CDR3 reads TGTGCCAGCAGGACGAGAGGGGGGTCCTACGAGCAGTACTTC. V is TRBV7-8 and J is TRBJ2-7, with D perhaps given as TRBD1 or TRBD2 (6 bases each). The germline gives CDR1 SGHVS, CDR2 FQNEAQ. The CDR3 covers 14 residues. V was clipped by 6 bases and J by 1 base, with 13 bases between them. The full variable domain, completed using reference TRBV7-8 and TRBJ2-7, is GAGVSQSPRYKVAKRGQDVALRCDPISGHVSLFWYQQALGQGPEFLTYFQNEAQLDKSGLPSDRFFAERPEGSVSTLKIQRTQQEDSAVYLCASRTRGGSYEQYFGPGTRLTVT.

The J gene is TRBJ1-1, the V gene TRBV25-1, with D perhaps TRBD1 (6 bases). Germline CDR1 and CDR2: MGHDK and SYGVNS. CDR3 length equals 13 residues. V was shortened by 4 bases and J by 6 bases, with 12 bases between the two germline ends. In DNA, the CDR3 is TGTGCCAGCAGTGGTGTAGGGGGGGCTGAAGCTTTCTTT. The encoded protein is CASSGVGGAEAFF. The full variable domain, rest sourced from reference TRBV25-1 and TRBJ1-1, is EADIYQTPRYLVIGTGKKITLECSQTMGHDKMYWYQQDPGMELHLIHYSYGVNSTEKGDLSSESTVSRIRTEHFPLTLESARPSHTSQYLCASSGVGGAEAFFGQGTRLTVV.

This chain links TRBV28 with TRBJ2-2, with 7 bases that match TRBD2. The CDR3 covers 15 residues. V gave up 6 bases and J gave up 5 bases; unmatched junction bases: 9. CDR1 is MDHEN and CDR2 is SYDVKM in the germline V gene. The CDR3 sequence is CASSKIGEGTGELFF. The CDR3 nucleotides are TGTGCCAGCAGCAAAATAGGGGAGGGAACCGGGGAGCTGTTTTTT.

The chain combines TRBV2 with TRBJ2-1; D might be TRBD1 or TRBD2, each matching 6 bases. The CDR3 has 11 amino acids. V lost 6 bases to trimming and J lost 8 bases, with 8 bases between them. Germline loops: CDR1 SNHLY, CDR2 FYNNEI. The CDR3 DNA sequence: TGTGCCAGCAGCGGGGGCGATGAGCAGTTCTTC. It is translated as CASSGGDEQFF.

This chain connects TRBV5-4 to TRBJ2-1; D not resolved. The CDR3 has 15 residues. Trimming pared 0 bases from V and 0 bases from J, leaving 7 bases between. Per the germline V gene, CDR1 is SGHNT and CDR2 is YYREEE (reference sequence). CDR3 sequence reads: CASSLGAPSYNEQFF. The CDR3 bases are TGTGCCAGCAGCTTGGGAGCTCCCTCCTACAATGAGCAGTTCTTC. The full variable domain, with the rest looked up from reference TRBV5-4 and TRBJ2-1, is ETGVTQSPTHLIKTRGQQVTLRCSSQSGHNTVSWYQQALGQGPQFIFQYYREEENGRGNFPPRFSGLQFPNYSSELNVNALELDDSALYLCASSLGAPSYNEQFFGPGTRLTVL.

The chain is built from TRBV19 and TRBJ1-1, with D possibly being TRBD1 (6 bases). The CDR3 runs 15 residues. V was shortened by 7 bases and J by 5 bases, with 20 bases between the two germline ends. Germline values: CDR1 LNHDA, CDR2 SQIVND (reference sequence). The CDR3 DNA reads TGTGCCAGTATCACAAGGGGGAGGGGGAGGACTGAAGCTTTCTTT. It is translated as CASITRGRGRTEAFF.

This sequence joins TRBV21-1 and TRBJ2-3; the table gives TRBD2 as D, unverified against the DNA. TRBV21-1 is a pseudogene. The CDR3 contains 18 residues. The CDR3 sequence is CASSKGPRRTTSTDTQYF. In DNA form, the CDR3 reads TGTGCCAGCAGCAAAGGACCCCGCAGGACTACTAGCACAGATACGCAGTATTTT.

This rearrangement joins TRBV10-3 to TRBJ1-2, with D tentatively TRBD1 (6 bases). The CDR3 length is 12 residues. Germline CDR1 ENHRY, CDR2 SYGVKD. With 7 bases removed from V and 8 bases from J, the gap between germline ends came to 14 bases. The CDR3 loop reads CAITGLGGGYTF. The CDR3 DNA reads as TGTGCCATCACCGGACTCGGGGGCGGCTACACCTTC.

This clone came up a few times. The genes are TRBV9 and TRBJ2-7; 9 bases match TRBD2. The V gene end was trimmed by 7 bases and the J gene end by 6 bases; junction bases not matched to a gene: 8. The CDR3 runs to 13 residues. Looked up from germline, CDR1 is SGDLS and CDR2 is YYNGEE. The CDR3 coding sequence is TGTGCCAGCCAGCGGGGGGTCCAAGGCGAGCAGTACTTC. This gives the protein CASQRGVQGEQYF. Filled out from reference TRBV9 and TRBJ2-7, the complete variable domain reads DSGVTQTPKHLITATGQRVTLRCSPRSGDLSVYWYQQSLDQGLQFLIQYYNGEERAKGNILERFSAQQFPDLHSELNLSSLELGDSALYFCASQRGVQGEQYFGPGTRLTVT.

This chain links TRBV6-4 with TRBJ2-1, with 10 bases lining up with TRBD1. J was trimmed by 9 bases and V by 3 bases; bases with no gene match: 8. From germline, CDR1 is MRHNA and CDR2 SNTAGT. The CDR3 has 15 amino acids. This CDR3 is CASSELGQGLGEQFF. The CDR3 DNA reads TGTGCCAGCAGTGAGTTGGGACAGGGGCTAGGTGAGCAGTTCTTC.

The chain uses TRBV5-1 and TRBJ2-7; 8 bases agree with TRBD1. V lost 4 bases and J lost 9; bases outside the gene matches: 15. Germline-derived CDR1 and CDR2 are SGHRS and YFSETQ. CDR3 size: 15 residues. The DNA for the CDR3 is TGCGCCAGCAGCCCTGGACAGGGCTCCTCTGACGGGCAGTACTTC. Protein: CASSPGQGSSDGQYF.

The gene calls are TRBV19 and TRBJ2-1, with D perhaps being TRBD1 or TRBD2 (6 bases each). Germline V gives CDR1 LNHDA, CDR2 SQIVND (reference sequence). Trimming left V 4 bases short and J 7 bases short, with 17 bases between. CDR3 length: 15 amino acids. In nucleotides, the CDR3 is TGTGCCAGTAGTAGGGGGGCGAGTTGGGCGAATGAGCAGTTCTTC. It translates to CASSRGASWANEQFF. Full variable domain (missing parts from reference TRBV19 and TRBJ2-1): DGGITQSPKYLFRKEGQNVTLSCEQNLNHDAMYWYRQDPGQGLRLIYYSQIVNDFQKGDIAEGYSVSREKKESFPLTVTSAQKNPTAFYLCASSRGASWANEQFFGPGTRLTVL.